The rows below give T cell receptor beta chains drawn from one sample of a study of early T cells in non-severe SARS-CoV-2 infection. TCRdb reprocessed the 5' RACE reads via MiXCR and lists one record per CDR3 protein. Of approximately 42,000 distinct CDR3 sequences in the sample, 6% to 6.5% were seen once. Sequenced sample: whole blood. The source is an adult who was a healthcare worker with PCR-confirmed SARS-CoV-2 infection or an uninfected control (not recorded which). Each CDR3 is given without its conserved first and last residue. Clone size is given for some rows only: seen once, a few or many times, or a class if the clone is expanded.

>.|16|TRBJ2-4|TRBV5-7
ASSLDLMTGLRRNIQY
>many|12|TRBJ2-7|TRBV2
ASRRDRVVYEQY
>few|10|TRBJ2-5|TRBV20-1
SAREGRETQY
>many|13|TRBJ2-6|TRBV11-1
ASSAGRTGANVLT
>few|12|TRBJ2-1|TRBV5-1
ASSWGDSTNEQF
>.|12|TRBJ2-3|TRBV12-3/TRBV12-4
ASSLGSGTDTQY
>.|13|TRBJ2-1|TRBV6-6
ASSYERGSYNEQF
>.|12|TRBJ2-7|TRBV11-3
ASSPGKAPYEQY
>many|12|TRBJ1-2|TRBV11-2
ASSSFGRNYGYT
>medium-sized|14|TRBJ2-7|TRBV5-1
ASSLASGTYSNEQY
>many|13|TRBJ2-7|TRBV3-1
ASSEGTSGSHEQY
>many|13|TRBJ1-6|TRBV20-1
SARGPSVGEGPLH
>many|12|TRBJ1-5|TRBV6-1
ASTHYSGNQPQH
>few|14|TRBJ1-4|TRBV20-1
SARDRGQGTNEKLF
>many|20|TRBJ2-3|TRBV12-3/TRBV12-4
ASSFHLAGGTRELISTDTQY
>many|11|TRBJ1-1|TRBV6-4
ASSDGENTEAF
>many|14|TRBJ2-5|TRBV7-2
ASSLAPASGWETQY
>many|13|TRBJ2-6|TRBV6-5
ASSYGGSGANVLT
>many|14|TRBJ2-7|TRBV28
ASSTNLEARYYEQY
>many|12|TRBJ1-3|TRBV6-5
ATQDPFSGNTIY
>.|11|TRBJ1-5|TRBV10-2
ASSESGNQPQH
>many|13|TRBJ2-6|TRBV3-1
ASSLKVSGANVLT
>.|12|TRBJ2-7|TRBV7-2
ASSEYRHLGEQY
>many|14|TRBJ2-7|TRBV11-2
ASSLLPAGALGEQY
>once|12|TRBJ1-1|TRBV12-3/TRBV12-4
ASSPRTGAGEAF
>few|10|TRBJ2-5|TRBV28
ASSWRDETQY
>few|12|TRBJ2-7|TRBV19
ASSPGTGTHEQY
>.|16|TRBJ2-3|TRBV12-3/TRBV12-4
ASSFSGDRRSGGDTQY
>many|13|TRBJ2-4|TRBV4-2
ASSQATSGVDIQY
>few|13|TRBJ2-5|TRBV20-1
SARVPGQGRETQY
>few|14|TRBJ1-2|TRBV18
ASSPRVDRANYGYT
>few|14|TRBJ1-1|TRBV10-3
AISESGQYMNTEAF
>many|13|TRBJ2-2|TRBV29-1
SVRTGTGVTGELF
>few|9|TRBJ2-5|TRBV28
ASSLRGPLY
>many|12|TRBJ2-5|TRBV2
ASSEGPGRETQY